This T cell receptor (beta chain) is from a study of T cell repertoires in cytomegalovirus infection. Study conclusions and caveats: CMV-specific TCR beta clonotypes restricted by HLA-C were the ones dominating the ex vivo response.

This clonotype was counted ten times or more. The target antigen is unknown. Sequence at one end of the junction differs from germline and may be a read error. TCRdb redid the calling of the reads with MiXCR, one entry per CDR3 protein. The sample holds 200,000 to 300,000 distinct CDR3 sequences, roughly 13% seen once. CDR1 and CDR2 from the germline V gene are SGHTA and FQGNSA. The CDR3 totals 16 residues. The sequence was collected from a human donor in good health (CMV status not recorded). Some clones in this sample may be carry-over from other donors' samples. The sequenced sample consisted of PBMCs. The chain recombines TRBV7-2 with TRBJ2-2; TRBD1 matches at 7 bases. The CDR3 spells CASSLRAEPQPGGLFF. The CDR3 coding sequence is TGTGCCAGCAGCTTACGGGCGGAACCTCAACCAGGGGGGCTGTTTTTT.